This T cell receptor (beta chain) comes out of a study of patients and donors after allogeneic stem cell transplantation. The CDR3 is made up of 15 amino acids. Germline V gene sequence: CDR1 SGHAT, CDR2 FQNNGV. V gave up 4 bases and J gave up 0 bases, with 13 bases separating them. TCRdb re-called the RT-PCR reads through MiXCR, storing one row per CDR3 protein. The sample carries some 960,000 distinct CDR3 sequences, roughly 18% recorded once. In its sample, this clonotype was seen a few times. Sequencing used blood, either unsorted or a sorted T cell fraction (not recorded which). The V and J genes are TRBV11-2 and TRBJ2-7; D remains ambiguous. This receptor was obtained from a human donor who was either an allogeneic HSCT recipient or a stem cell or donor lymphocyte infusion donor (not recorded which). It is not recorded whose cells these are; they may come from a transplant donor. CDR3 amino acids: CASSSNSGFSYEQYF. The CDR3 DNA sequence: TGTGCCAGCAGCTCCAACTCCGGATTCTCCTACGAGCAGTACTTC.